This is a list of T cell receptor beta chains from one sample in a study of control samples from healthy donors and cancer patients. Repertoires were generated with immunoSEQ multiplex PCR, while TCRdb's copy carries only in-frame clones and drops some. The data hold roughly 450,000 clones, with around nine tenths observed a single time. Sequencing was carried out using PBMCs. The origin of the receptors is a man between 40 and 49 years old with head and neck cancer. The CDR3 runs from the conserved cysteine through the conserved F or W. The D gene is left open where the match is weak. Where a row states a size, it is once, few, many or the class of an expanded clone; other rows omit it.

D: .; J: TRBJ1-5; size: .; V: TRBV29-1; DNA: TGCAGCGTACAGGGTGCCAATCAGCCCCAGCATTTT; CDR3: CSVQGANQPQHF
D: TRBD1; J: TRBJ1-1; size: .; V: TRBV15; DNA: TGTGCCACCAGCAGAGAGGAGGGGGCGTTTGGGGTCACTGAAGCTTTCTTT; CDR3: CATSREEGAFGVTEAFF
D: .; J: TRBJ1-1; size: .; V: TRBV3-1/TRBV3-2; DNA: TGTGCCAGCAGCCAAGACCACAGCCGGAACACTGAAGCTTTCTTT; CDR3: CASSQDHSRNTEAFF
D: .; J: TRBJ2-3; size: .; V: TRBV28; DNA: TGTGCCAGCAGAAGCAGTGGAGATACGCAGTATTTT; CDR3: CASRSSGDTQYF
D: .; J: TRBJ2-7; size: .; V: TRBV3-1/TRBV3-2; DNA: TGTGCCAGCAGCCAAGTCAGGGGCGGTGGGGAGCAGTACTTC; CDR3: CASSQVRGGGEQYF
D: .; J: TRBJ2-7; size: .; V: TRBV5-4; DNA: TGTGCCAGTTCGCGGACGGATGACTACGAGCAGTACTTC; CDR3: CASSRTDDYEQYF
D: .; J: TRBJ2-1; size: .; V: TRBV30; DNA: TGTGCCTGGACCCACAGGAATGAGCAGTTCTTC; CDR3: CAWTHRNEQFF
D: TRBD1; J: TRBJ2-6; size: .; V: TRBV5-1; DNA: TGCGCCAGCAGCCTAGCTGGGACAGGGACTGGGGCCAACGTCCTGACTTTC; CDR3: CASSLAGTGTGANVLTF
D: .; J: TRBJ2-3; size: .; V: TRBV11-2; DNA: TGTGCCAGCAGCTATAGCACAGATACGCAGTATTTT; CDR3: CASSYSTDTQYF
D: .; J: TRBJ1-1; size: .; V: TRBV28; DNA: TGTGCCAGCAGAGCAGGAGGCACTGAAGCTTTCTTT; CDR3: CASRAGGTEAFF
D: .; J: TRBJ2-1; size: .; V: TRBV6-5; DNA: TGTGCCAGCAGTTACCCGGGGGCTAGCCAGAATGAGCAGTTCTTC; CDR3: CASSYPGASQNEQFF
D: .; J: TRBJ1-6; size: .; V: TRBV19; DNA: TGTGCCACTAGCGCCGGATCGTATAATTCACCCCTCCACTTT; CDR3: CATSAGSYNSPLHF
D: .; J: TRBJ2-7; size: .; V: TRBV7-2; DNA: TGTGCCAGCAGGGGCGGGACGATTAGTTCCTACGAGCAGTACTTC; CDR3: CASRGGTISSYEQYF
D: .; J: TRBJ1-1; size: .; V: TRBV2; DNA: TGTGCCAGCAGTGAGGGGGCAGCAATGAACACTGAAGCTTTCTTT; CDR3: CASSEGAAMNTEAFF
D: .; J: TRBJ1-2; size: .; V: TRBV3-1/TRBV3-2; DNA: TGTGCCAGCACCACCGGGTCGGGGTTTGGCTACACCTTC; CDR3: CASTTGSGFGYTF
D: .; J: TRBJ1-5; size: .; V: TRBV7-2; DNA: TGTGCCAGCAGCTTTAAGGGGTTTGGCAATCAGCCCCAGCATTTT; CDR3: CASSFKGFGNQPQHF
D: TRBD2; J: TRBJ2-1; size: once; V: TRBV3-1/TRBV3-2; DNA: TGTGCCAGCAGCCAAAGCCTAGCGGGGCCGAATGAGCAGTTCTTC; CDR3: CASSQSLAGPNEQFF
D: TRBD2; J: TRBJ2-1; size: .; V: TRBV7-3; DNA: TGTGCCAGCAGTCCTTCTAGCGGGAGTGTCAATGAGCAGTTCTTC; CDR3: CASSPSSGSVNEQFF
D: .; J: TRBJ2-3; size: .; V: TRBV2; DNA: TGTGCCAGAAGACAGACTAGCACAGATACGCAGTATTTT; CDR3: CARRQTSTDTQYF
D: TRBD2; J: TRBJ2-7; size: .; V: TRBV10-2; DNA: TGCGCCAGCAGTGAGTCATATGGGGGGGTCTCCTACGAGCAGTACTTC; CDR3: CASSESYGGVSYEQYF
D: TRBD1; J: TRBJ1-5; size: .; V: TRBV5-6; DNA: TGTGCCAGCAGCTTTGGGACAGTCAATCAGCCCCAGCATTTT; CDR3: CASSFGTVNQPQHF
D: TRBD1; J: TRBJ1-5; size: once; V: TRBV5-6; DNA: TGTGCCAGCAGCTTCAGACAGGGCGGTCAGCCCCAGCATTTT; CDR3: CASSFRQGGQPQHF
D: TRBD1; J: TRBJ1-5; size: .; V: TRBV19; DNA: TGTGCCAGCCTCGGGCAGGGGGCGCGGGACAATCAGCCCCAGCATTTT; CDR3: CASLGQGARDNQPQHF
D: .; J: TRBJ1-3; size: .; V: TRBV7-8; DNA: TGTGCCAGCAGCTTAGCTCAGGGGAGCCGTGGAAACACCATATATTTT; CDR3: CASSLAQGSRGNTIYF
D: .; J: TRBJ2-7; size: .; V: TRBV7-9; DNA: TGTGCCAGCAGCGCTGCGATACATGCCTACGAGCAGTACTTC; CDR3: CASSAAIHAYEQYF
D: .; J: TRBJ1-4; size: .; V: TRBV2; DNA: TGTGCCAGCAGGGCTGAGGGGGGTCGGGAAAAACTGTTTTTT; CDR3: CASRAEGGREKLFF
D: TRBD1; J: TRBJ2-2; size: .; V: TRBV4-1; DNA: TGCGCCAGCAGCCGCATGACAGGGGGCCACACCGGGGAGCTGTTTTTT; CDR3: CASSRMTGGHTGELFF
D: TRBD1; J: TRBJ1-2; size: once; V: TRBV7-8; DNA: TGTGCCAGCAGCTTAGCGACAGGGACCTATGGCTACACCTTC; CDR3: CASSLATGTYGYTF
D: TRBD1; J: TRBJ1-6; size: .; V: TRBV27; DNA: TGTGCCAGCAGACGGACAGGGAATCTTGGTTCACCCCTCCACTTT; CDR3: CASRRTGNLGSPLHF
D: .; J: TRBJ2-7; size: .; V: TRBV11-2; DNA: TGTGCCAGCAGCTTGCAGAGGGGTTGGAGCTCCTACGAGCAGTACTTC; CDR3: CASSLQRGWSSYEQYF
D: TRBD1; J: TRBJ1-6; size: .; V: TRBV7-9; DNA: TGTGCCAGCAGCTTCAGTAACAGGGGATTCCCTTCACCCCTCCACTTT; CDR3: CASSFSNRGFPSPLHF
D: .; J: TRBJ1-3; size: .; V: TRBV19; DNA: TGTGCCAGTAGTATAGGGGGCTCCTCTGGAAACACCATATATTTT; CDR3: CASSIGGSSGNTIYF
D: TRBD1; J: TRBJ1-1; size: .; V: TRBV4-2; DNA: TGTGCCAGCAGCCGAGTTGGACAGGGAGGCACTGAAGCTTTCTTT; CDR3: CASSRVGQGGTEAFF
D: .; J: TRBJ1-1; size: .; V: TRBV7-9; DNA: TGTGCCAGCAGCCTCAACCGGGGGGGCACGGAAGCTTTCTTT; CDR3: CASSLNRGGTEAFF
D: TRBD1; J: TRBJ1-4; size: .; V: TRBV7-9; DNA: TGTGCCAGCAGCTCCCTGGACAGGGAGGGGGAAAAACTGTTTTTT; CDR3: CASSSLDREGEKLFF
D: TRBD1; J: TRBJ2-7; size: .; V: TRBV2; DNA: TGTGCCAGCAGTGGACCGGGACAGGAAGGCGAGCAGTACTTC; CDR3: CASSGPGQEGEQYF
D: TRBD2; J: TRBJ2-5; size: .; V: TRBV9; DNA: TGTGCCAGCAGCGTAGGGACTAGCGGGGGGGAAGAGACCCAGTACTTC; CDR3: CASSVGTSGGEETQYF
D: TRBD2; J: TRBJ2-5; size: .; V: TRBV28; DNA: TGTGCCAGCAGTTTGTCAAGCGGGGGCCTCGGGGAGACCCAGTACTTC; CDR3: CASSLSSGGLGETQYF
D: .; J: TRBJ1-1; size: .; V: TRBV28; DNA: TGTGCCAGCAGTTTTGGGGGGGTAGGCACTGAAGCTTTCTTT; CDR3: CASSFGGVGTEAFF
D: .; J: TRBJ1-4; size: .; V: TRBV4-2; DNA: TGTGCCAGCAGCCAAGATGGGGTTCGGGAAAAACTGTTTTTT; CDR3: CASSQDGVREKLFF
D: TRBD2; J: TRBJ2-5; size: .; V: TRBV5-1; DNA: TGCGCCAGCAGCCCCGGGGGGAGGGAGACCCAGTACTTC; CDR3: CASSPGGRETQYF
D: TRBD1; J: TRBJ1-1; size: .; V: TRBV27; DNA: TGTGCCAGCAGTCAGGGGGACAGGGAGAACACTGAAGCTTTCTTT; CDR3: CASSQGDRENTEAFF
D: .; J: TRBJ1-3; size: .; V: TRBV11-2; DNA: TGTGCCAGCAGCTTAGGGCAAGCCTCTGGAAACACCATATATTTT; CDR3: CASSLGQASGNTIYF
D: .; J: TRBJ1-2; size: .; V: TRBV27; DNA: TGTGCCAGCAGTTATGGGCCGGGGCATGACTATGGCTACACCTTC; CDR3: CASSYGPGHDYGYTF
D: .; J: TRBJ1-5; size: .; V: TRBV3-1/TRBV3-2; DNA: TGTGCCAGCAGCCAAGATCTGATGCAGCCCCAGCATTTT; CDR3: CASSQDLMQPQHF
D: .; J: TRBJ2-2; size: .; V: TRBV18; DNA: TGTGCCAGCTCACCGGACAGATTGAACACCGGGGAGCTGTTTTTT; CDR3: CASSPDRLNTGELFF
D: .; J: TRBJ2-3; size: once; V: TRBV19; DNA: TGTGCCAGTAGAGGTCCCGATACGCAGTATTTT; CDR3: CASRGPDTQYF
D: .; J: TRBJ2-1; size: .; V: TRBV7-2; DNA: TGTGCCAGCAGCTTAGAGTCTATTGCCGGACCTCAACACAATGAGCAGTTCTTC; CDR3: CASSLESIAGPQHNEQFF
D: .; J: TRBJ1-5; size: .; V: TRBV30; DNA: TGTGCCTGGAGTGTGGGGGGTGATCAGCCCCAGCATTTT; CDR3: CAWSVGGDQPQHF
D: .; J: TRBJ2-7; size: .; V: TRBV19; DNA: TGTGCCAGTAGTATAGGGCCATCCCGTTCCCGCAGAGACGAGCAGTACTTC; CDR3: CASSIGPSRSRRDEQYF